These T cell receptor beta chains were read from a single sample in a study of blood T cells in healthy people across ages. Via MiXCR, TCRdb re-called the 5' RACE reads, giving one row per CDR3 protein. The top ten clones hold about 12% of a sample with about 1.1 million distinct CDR3 sequences, roughly two fifths of them seen once. Sequenced: blood. All receptors derive from a man between 18 and 29 years old in good health. CDR3s include the opening cysteine and the closing phenylalanine or tryptophan. Each record gives: D gene, V gene, clone size, J gene, CDR3 protein, CDR3 DNA. D genes are given only for firm matches. Clone size is not always given. Where it is, it says once, few, many or a class for expanded clones.

-	TRBV7-2	few	TRBJ2-1	CASSVDANNEQFF	TGTGCCAGCAGCGTCGATGCTAACAATGAGCAGTTCTTC
TRBD1	TRBV5-1	few	TRBJ1-4	CASSQGQRNEKLFF	TGCGCCAGCTCCCAGGGACAGCGGAATGAAAAACTGTTTTTT
-	TRBV20-1	-	TRBJ1-2	CSARLGGHYGYTF	TGCAGTGCCAGACTTGGGGGCCACTATGGCTACACCTTC
-	TRBV4-3	-	TRBJ1-1	CASSQVYNRATEAFF	TGCGCCAGCAGCCAAGTTTATAACAGGGCCACTGAAGCTTTCTTT
-	TRBV21-1	-	TRBJ2-1	CASSNEGGGSQETQFF	TGTGCCAGCAGCAACGAGGGTGGTGGATCACAAGAGACCCAGTTCTTC
-	TRBV13	few	TRBJ2-7	CASSLKGGANEQYF	TGTGCCAGCAGCTTAAAGGGCGGGGCGAACGAGCAGTACTTC
-	TRBV4-2	many	TRBJ2-3	CASSQGGGGASTDTQYF	TGTGCCAGCAGCCAAGGGGGTGGCGGAGCTAGCACAGATACGCAGTATTTT
-	TRBV9	-	TRBJ2-5	CASSPSVGRNNEQYF	TGTGCCAGCAGCCCATCTGTGGGGAGGAACAATGAGCAGTACTTC
-	TRBV9	-	TRBJ1-1	CASTSGPGNTEAFF	TGTGCCAGCACCTCGGGGCCAGGGAACACTGAAGCTTTCTTT
TRBD1	TRBV20-1	-	TRBJ1-2	CSARAQGEFDYGYTF	TGCAGTGCTAGGGCACAGGGGGAATTTGACTATGGCTACACCTTC
TRBD2	TRBV4-1	few	TRBJ2-5	CASSQELAGIPPQETQYF	TGCGCCAGCAGCCAAGAACTAGCGGGGATTCCCCCGCAAGAGACCCAGTACTTC
-	TRBV27	few	TRBJ1-1	CASSMRRGLEAFF	TGTGCCAGCAGTATGAGAAGGGGTTTGGAGGCTTTCTTT
-	TRBV20-1	-	TRBJ1-1	CSARDSKDPDRDTEAFF	TGCAGTGCTAGAGATAGTAAGGATCCAGACCGGGACACTGAAGCTTTCTTT
-	TRBV7-2	-	TRBJ1-4	CASSSAGSNEKLFF	TGTGCCAGCAGCTCGGCAGGGAGTAATGAAAAACTGTTTTTT
-	TRBV25-1	-	TRBJ2-5	CASSETTGPQETQYF	TGTGCCAGCAGTGAGACAACAGGGCCCCAAGAGACCCAGTACTTC
TRBD1	TRBV6-2/TRBV6-3	-	TRBJ2-7	CASSPGGAGTGVYEQYF	TGTGCCAGCAGCCCTGGAGGTGCCGGGACAGGGGTGTACGAGCAGTACTTC
-	TRBV14	-	TRBJ1-2	CASSQVRQNYGYTF	TGTGCCAGCAGCCAAGTTCGGCAGAACTATGGCTACACCTTC
-	TRBV11-2	-	TRBJ2-6	CASSLVEVRAPSGANVLTF	TGTGCCAGCAGCTTAGTGGAGGTCAGGGCGCCTTCTGGGGCCAACGTCCTGACTTTC
-	TRBV2	-	TRBJ2-3	CASSVGSDMGYF	TGTGCCAGCAGTGTAGGGTCGGACATGGGGTATTTT
TRBD1	TRBV25-1	-	TRBJ1-6	CASNWDRENSPLHF	TGTGCCAGCAATTGGGACAGGGAGAATTCACCCCTCCACTTT
-	TRBV24-1	few	TRBJ2-2	CATSDLRRGGELFF	TGTGCCACCAGTGATTTGCGTCGAGGCGGGGAGCTGTTTTTT
-	TRBV11-2	few	TRBJ1-1	CASSPGSETEAFF	TGTGCCAGCAGCCCAGGGTCCGAAACTGAAGCTTTCTTT
-	TRBV13	-	TRBJ2-1	CASSLGFGSSYNEQFF	TGTGCCAGCAGCTTAGGGTTCGGCAGCTCCTACAATGAGCAGTTCTTC
-	TRBV20-1	-	TRBJ2-2	CSARDMGAGELFF	TGCAGTGCTAGAGATATGGGTGCCGGGGAGCTGTTTTTT
TRBD1	TRBV7-2	-	TRBJ1-4	CASRPGLTGKEKLFF	TGTGCCAGCAGACCCGGCTTGACAGGGAAGGAAAAACTGTTTTTT
-	TRBV19	once	TRBJ2-1	CASSLREPGSYNEQFF	TGTGCCAGTAGTCTCAGGGAGCCGGGCTCCTACAATGAGCAGTTCTTC
TRBD1	TRBV9	-	TRBJ1-2	CASSAEGQTNYGYTF	TGTGCCAGCAGCGCTGAGGGACAGACGAACTATGGCTACACCTTC
TRBD1	TRBV10-3	-	TRBJ1-4	CAISEAGGQDEKLFF	TGTGCCATCAGTGAGGCAGGGGGGCAGGATGAAAAACTGTTTTTT
-	TRBV12-3/TRBV12-4	-	TRBJ1-2	CASFWGYGYTF	TGTGCCAGTTTTTGGGGGTATGGCTACACCTTC
-	TRBV2	-	TRBJ1-2	CASAGRASRGYTF	TGTGCCAGCGCCGGACGGGCCTCTAGGGGCTACACCTTC
-	TRBV9	-	TRBJ2-7	CASSPSRGEQYF	TGTGCCAGCAGCCCCTCCCGGGGTGAGCAGTACTTC
-	TRBV20-1	few	TRBJ2-1	CSGRREYNEQFF	TGCAGTGGGCGCAGAGAGTACAATGAGCAGTTCTTC
-	TRBV4-3	-	TRBJ2-2	CASSHQGPTSGTGELFF	TGCGCCAGCAGCCACCAAGGACCTACATCCGGGACCGGGGAGCTGTTTTTT
-	TRBV28	few	TRBJ1-6	CASSLPELPLHF	TGTGCCAGCAGTTTACCCGAATTACCCCTCCACTTT
TRBD2	TRBV7-2	few	TRBJ2-3	CASSLLAGGSGTQYF	TGTGCCAGCAGCTTACTAGCGGGGGGTTCTGGTACGCAGTATTTT
-	TRBV18	-	TRBJ1-5	CASSPAGGVQPQHF	TGTGCCAGCTCACCGGCCGGAGGGGTTCAGCCCCAGCATTTT
TRBD1	TRBV10-3	few	TRBJ2-5	CAISDPDRGLVQYF	TGTGCCATCAGTGACCCCGACAGGGGGCTTGTGCAGTACTTC
-	TRBV6-6	few	TRBJ2-5	CASSYSSLAEQYF	TGTGCCAGCAGTTACTCGAGTCTGGCTGAGCAGTACTTC
-	TRBV7-2	-	TRBJ1-2	CASSLDGSLYGYTF	TGTGCCAGCAGCTTAGACGGCAGCCTTTATGGCTACACCTTC
-	TRBV12-3/TRBV12-4	-	TRBJ1-2	CASSLLGLRNYGYTF	TGTGCCAGCAGTTTACTAGGCCTTCGGAACTATGGCTACACCTTC
-	TRBV20-1	-	TRBJ1-2	CSAPSGGELAYGYTF	TGCAGTGCCCCAAGTGGGGGAGAGTTGGCCTATGGCTACACCTTC
-	TRBV14	-	TRBJ1-1	CASVPRNSHEAFF	TGTGCCAGCGTGCCACGGAACAGCCATGAAGCTTTCTTT